This is a list of T cell receptor beta chains from one sample in a study of T cell changes during pregnancy in multiple sclerosis. Some clones are missing from TCRdb's copy, which holds only in-frame ones; the method was immunoSEQ multiplex PCR. Of tens of thousands of clones detected, around 93% appear once; the ten largest clones hold approximately 1%. Sequenced material: peripheral blood, taken in the first trimester of pregnancy. These receptors all come from a female donor with multiple sclerosis, enrolled in a pregnancy study. CDR3s include the opening cysteine and the closing phenylalanine or tryptophan. The D gene is left open where the match is weak. Only part of the rows carry a size: once, few, many, or a class if the clone is expanded.

d_call j_call clone_size v_call cdr3_aa cdr3_nt
TRBD1 TRBJ1-5 once TRBV4-2 CASSQGYPDRAGQPQHF TGTGCCAGCAGCCAAGGATACCCGGACAGGGCGGGTCAGCCCCAGCATTTT
- TRBJ2-7 - TRBV6-6 CASRPLMGAIYEQYF TGTGCCAGCAGGCCCTTGATGGGGGCTATCTACGAGCAGTACTTC
TRBD2 TRBJ2-1 - TRBV5-1 CASSSHSGASDEQFF TGCGCCAGCAGCTCGCACAGCGGGGCGAGCGATGAGCAGTTCTTC
- TRBJ2-7 - TRBV6-6 CASSYPNYEQYF TGTGCCAGCAGTTACCCCAATTACGAGCAGTACTTC
TRBD2 TRBJ2-1 - TRBV9 CASSARASGYNEQFF TGTGCCAGCAGCGCTCGTGCTAGCGGTTACAATGAGCAGTTCTTC
- TRBJ1-5 - TRBV9 CASSRGEGQPQHF TGTGCCAGCAGCCGGGGGGAAGGGCAGCCCCAGCATTTT
TRBD2 TRBJ2-3 - TRBV4-1 CASSQDPRGADTQYF TGCGCCAGCAGCCAAGATCCGCGGGGGGCAGATACGCAGTATTTT
- TRBJ1-1 few TRBV9 CASSVVGGGTEAFF TGTGCCAGCAGCGTAGTAGGCGGCGGTACTGAAGCTTTCTTT
- TRBJ1-5 - TRBV7-9 CASSLGVGQGRGQPQHF TGTGCCAGCAGCTTAGGGGTGGGGCAGGGAAGAGGTCAGCCCCAGCATTTT
TRBD2 TRBJ2-3 - TRBV5-1 CASSFGLAGRSSTDTQYF TGCGCCAGCAGCTTTGGACTAGCGGGGAGATCTAGCACAGATACGCAGTATTTT
- TRBJ1-5 few TRBV2 CASRYSNQPQHF TGTGCCAGCAGGTATAGCAATCAGCCCCAGCATTTT
- TRBJ1-1 - TRBV30 CARSRGLNTEAFF TGTGCCCGCTCAAGAGGATTGAACACTGAAGCTTTCTTT
- TRBJ2-2 - TRBV9 CASSVGRGVLTGELFF TGTGCCAGCAGCGTAGGAAGGGGTGTCTTGACCGGGGAGCTGTTTTTT
TRBD1 TRBJ2-5 - TRBV7-3 CASSSARTGRETQYF TGTGCCAGCAGCTCTGCCCGGACAGGGAGGGAGACCCAGTACTTC
- TRBJ2-7 - TRBV19 CASKPAGLYEQYF TGTGCCAGTAAGCCAGCGGGTTTATACGAGCAGTACTTC
- TRBJ2-3 - TRBV13 CASSLSSDFKVTDTQYF TGTGCCAGCAGCTTATCCTCAGACTTCAAGGTCACAGATACGCAGTATTTT
TRBD1 TRBJ1-5 - TRBV6-1 CASSYDRGNQPQHF TGTGCCAGCAGTTATGACAGGGGAAATCAGCCCCAGCATTTT
- TRBJ2-3 - TRBV14 CASSQLVGVTDTQYF TGTGCCAGCAGCCAATTAGTCGGGGTCACAGATACGCAGTATTTT
- TRBJ1-1 - TRBV7-2 CASSTRLAMRTEAFF TGTGCCAGCAGCACGCGTCTCGCTATGAGGACTGAAGCTTTCTTT
- TRBJ1-3 - TRBV6-5 CASSVDNSGNTIYF TGTGCCAGCAGTGTGGACAACTCTGGAAACACCATATATTTT
- TRBJ1-5 - TRBV18 CASSPIDRPAMNQPQHF TGTGCCAGCTCACCAATCGACCGTCCAGCGATGAATCAGCCCCAGCATTTT
- TRBJ1-1 - TRBV18 CASSPGPSFTEAFF TGTGCCAGCTCACCAGGGCCCTCTTTCACTGAAGCTTTCTTT
- TRBJ2-7 - TRBV9 CASSVSFPSYEQYF TGTGCCAGCAGCGTAAGCTTCCCGTCCTACGAGCAGTACTTC
- TRBJ2-3 - TRBV6-5 CASLDRSDTQYF TGTGCCAGCCTAGACAGGTCAGATACGCAGTATTTT
- TRBJ1-5 - TRBV28 CASSLPGVSNQPQHF TGTGCCAGCAGTTTACCAGGGGTCAGCAATCAGCCCCAGCATTTT
- TRBJ1-6 - TRBV15 CATSRGGQDRYGSPLHF TGTGCCACCAGCAGAGGCGGGCAGGACCGTTATGGGTCACCCCTCCACTTT
TRBD1 TRBJ2-7 few TRBV4-2 CASSPQRGPAYEQYF TGTGCCAGCAGCCCACAGAGGGGGCCAGCCTACGAGCAGTACTTC
- TRBJ1-1 - TRBV2 CASMSSGGKNTEAFF TGTGCCAGCATGTCTTCGGGGGGCAAGAACACTGAAGCTTTCTTT
TRBD1 TRBJ1-2 - TRBV29-1 CSADLGQGFGGYTF TGCAGCGCAGACCTTGGACAGGGCTTCGGTGGCTACACCTTC
- TRBJ2-3 once TRBV1 CTSSLAGYTDTQYF TGCACCAGCAGCCTCGCAGGTTACACAGATACGCAGTATTTT
TRBD1 TRBJ1-2 - TRBV5-1 CASSLSPGGSYGYTF TGCGCCAGCAGCTTGTCGCCAGGGGGTAGCTATGGCTACACCTTC
TRBD2 TRBJ2-7 - TRBV29-1 CSAEGGEVYEQYF TGCAGCGCCGAGGGAGGGGAAGTCTACGAGCAGTACTTC
TRBD1 TRBJ1-2 - TRBV6-1 CASSGGQAAYGYTF TGTGCCAGCAGCGGGGGACAGGCTGCCTATGGCTACACCTTC
TRBD1 TRBJ2-6 - TRBV30 CAFARDRAGANVLTF TGTGCCTTCGCCCGGGACAGGGCTGGGGCCAACGTCCTGACTTTC
- TRBJ2-3 - TRBV2 CASSETSSTDTQYF TGTGCCAGCAGTGAAACTTCTAGCACAGATACGCAGTATTTT
TRBD1 TRBJ1-5 - TRBV30 CAWSMGQMDQPQHF TGTGCCTGGAGTATGGGACAGATGGACCAGCCCCAGCATTTT
- TRBJ1-1 once TRBV9 CASSVVAGATEAFF TGTGCCAGCAGCGTAGTGGCGGGGGCAACTGAAGCTTTCTTT
- TRBJ1-2 - TRBV11-2 CASSSPPNYGYTF TGTGCCAGCAGCTCCCCCCCAAACTATGGCTACACCTTC
- TRBJ1-2 - TRBV2 CASSESQALVYGYTF TGTGCCAGCAGTGAAAGTCAGGCGCTCGTCTATGGCTACACCTTC
TRBD2 TRBJ2-3 - TRBV9 CASSVLAGAATDTQYF TGTGCCAGCAGCGTATTAGCGGGAGCGGCCACAGATACGCAGTATTTT
- TRBJ2-7 - TRBV6-1 CASSEDQGPYEQYF TGTGCCAGCAGTGAAGACCAGGGTCCTTACGAGCAGTACTTC
- TRBJ2-7 - TRBV6-1 CASSRTGSSYEQYF TGTGCCAGCAGTCGAACAGGGAGCTCCTACGAGCAGTACTTC
TRBD2 TRBJ2-1 - TRBV13 CASSLGVGTSGSDYNEQFF TGTGCCAGCAGCTTAGGGGTCGGGACTAGCGGGAGTGACTACAATGAGCAGTTCTTC
TRBD2 TRBJ2-3 - TRBV7-6 CASSPTLREGGLHTQYF TGTGCCAGCAGCCCGACTTTGAGGGAGGGCGGTCTGCATACGCAGTATTTT
- TRBJ2-1 - TRBV5-1 CASSFDVQGWYEQFF TGCGCCAGCAGCTTTGATGTGCAGGGCTGGTATGAGCAGTTCTTC
TRBD1 TRBJ1-2 - TRBV15 CATSRAGQANYGYTF TGTGCCACCAGCAGAGCGGGACAGGCTAACTATGGCTACACCTTC
- TRBJ2-1 - TRBV27 CASSFYWSSYNEQFF TGTGCCAGCAGTTTCTATTGGAGCTCCTACAATGAGCAGTTCTTC
- TRBJ2-6 - TRBV11-2 CASSSPSAFQSF TGTGCCAGCAGCTCCCCTAGCGCATTCCAGTCTTTC
TRBD2 TRBJ2-1 - TRBV4-3 CASSQGAGGPYNEQFF TGCGCCAGCAGCCAAGGAGCGGGGGGGCCCTACAATGAGCAGTTCTTC
- TRBJ2-7 - TRBV19 CASSIGAGVSYEQYF TGTGCCAGTAGTATAGGAGCGGGCGTGTCCTACGAGCAGTACTTC
TRBD1 TRBJ1-5 - TRBV18 CASSPIGQGMGQPQHF TGTGCCAGCTCACCAATAGGACAGGGGATGGGTCAGCCCCAGCATTTT
TRBD2 TRBJ2-7 - TRBV28 CASSPLGSGNVEQYF TGTGCCAGCAGTCCCCTGGGGAGCGGGAACGTCGAGCAGTACTTC
TRBD2 TRBJ2-7 - TRBV9 CASSVGVGRGEQYF TGTGCCAGCAGCGTAGGGGTGGGGAGGGGCGAGCAGTACTTC
- TRBJ2-7 - TRBV6-6 CASSDRRALYEQYF TGTGCCAGCAGTGACAGACGGGCCCTCTACGAGCAGTACTTC
- TRBJ2-7 - TRBV4-1 CASSQGTDRKHYEQYF TGCGCCAGCAGCCAAGGAACGGACAGAAAACACTACGAGCAGTACTTC